This T cell receptor (beta chain) stems from a study of shared clonotypes between healthy human individuals (TCRdb year 2020). Regarding the complete study: The cohort comprised a couple of women and a few men aged 18 to 49 years. Each donor's leukapheresis produced roughly between about 0.9 and 9.5 billion PBMCs. To increase sequencing depth and limit assay-specific biases, TCR repertoire library preparation and sequencing were carried out by different laboratories using diverse techniques. Blood TCR repertoires of 5 or 6 healthy adults were deeply sequenced to estimate repertoire size and the extent of clonotype sharing between individuals.

TCR CDR3 regions were amplified from genomic DNA by multiplex PCR using the deep immunoSEQ assay. For each cell subset, the extracted genomic DNA was distributed evenly across all wells of several immunoSEQ 96-well plates, and each plate served as one replicate. Each replicate PCR for unsorted PBMC received 300 to 350 ng genomic DNA, equal to about 30,000 T cell genomes. Ten immunoSEQ deep assay plates were used to sequence unsorted PBMC genomic DNA. The purified libraries were quantified using a Qubit 3.0 fluorometer, sized with a Bioanalyzer 2100, and then quantified again using the KAPA Library Quantification kit. Each immunoSEQ 96-well plate was sequenced on its own single-read 150-cycle Illumina NextSeq 550 flow cell. On the authors' methods: Because only junctional sequences without quality scores were contained in the immunoSEQ output, filtering matching that applied to full-length reads could not be performed. To assign V/J genes and CDR3, sequences were annotated using PyIR, a Python wrapper for IgBLAST v1.9, with IMGT germline references. Reads were removed for weak V/J assignments (E-value above 1e-6), missing CDR3, stop codons, out-of-frame junctions, or ambiguous translated residues. A V3J clonotype was defined by an identical inferred V gene, J gene, and CDR3 amino acid sequence. The percentage overlap between two repertoires was calculated by dividing the number of shared unique clonotypes by the size of the smaller repertoire. Repertoire richness was assessed with RTK rarefaction, the Chao1 estimator, and Recon v2.1 estimates of unobserved clonotypes. In its TCRdb copy, this immuneACCESS table keeps in-frame sequences only and misses some clones. Where compared with another copy, unresolved V genes explain less than half of these, and the others have no known cause. That table supplies the V and J calls and clone size; D and trimming were determined from the DNA. The sample profile shows some 530,000 clones; approximately 78% of them were found once. Of the sample, approximately 12% falls within the top ten clones.

Overall results and qualifications from the work: Sampling was limited to blood, and TCR repertoires in tissue likely differ from TCR repertoires in blood. Because the study included only a small number of donors, the genetic and exposure-history diversity represented was limited. Based on pairwise subsampling, the degree of clonotype sharing among donors was expected to be affected by sequencing depth.

The donors were healthy, HIV-negative adults with no recently reported acute infections or vaccinations. Only Caucasian adults living in Nashville, Tennessee, USA were represented among the donors. For unsorted samples, around 90 million PBMCs were counted, and genomic DNA was extracted using the QIAamp DNA Blood Mini kit. Blood was collected by leukapheresis, and PBMCs were isolated by Ficoll-Histopaque density gradient centrifugation and then cryopreserved in liquid nitrogen vapor phase. According to the germline V gene, CDR1 reads MNHNS and CDR2 reads SASEGT. The germline V and J ends show losses of 1 base and 2 bases respectively, and no gene match explains 7 bases of the junction. The CDR3 measures 16 amino acids from cysteine to phenylalanine. The CDR3 DNA has 48 bases and is translated from base 1. A note on this clone: Its cognate antigen has yet to be identified. Per-nucleotide qualities are absent, and no much larger clonotype sits a single base away.

The chain uses TRBV6-1 and TRBJ2-7, and TRBD2 matches 8 of the central bases. The origin of this receptor is a woman in her forties in good health. Some clones in this sample may be carry-over from other donors' samples. Input material: PBMCs. This receptor has the CDR3 CASSEGSGDLPYEQYF. The sequenced DNA: TGTGCCAGCAGTGAAGGTAGCGGGGACCTCCCCTACGAGCAGTACTTC.